This T cell receptor beta chain came from a study of Ad26.COV2.S vaccination and SARS-CoV-2 variants. As for treatment: some 20 received Ad26.COV2.S at low or high dose, single or two shots; several received placebo; per-sample allocation not given. Material that was analyzed had been drawn on day 63 after the first vaccine or placebo injection. The V gene lost 8 bases and the J gene lost 5 bases, with 25 bases spanning the gap. This CDR3 spans 16 amino acids. Germline V gene sequence: CDR1 MNHEY, CDR2 SMNVEV (reference sequence). Assay used: immunoSEQ multiplex PCR; TCRdb lists only in-frame clones, some missing. Found here are about 420,000 clones, 88% of them singletons; the top ten hold 3.5% to 4%.

This sequence joins TRBV27 and TRBJ2-7, with D perhaps matching TRBD1 (6 bases). The material was peripheral blood, obtained in a trial of Ad26.COV2.S vaccine versus placebo. The clonotype comes from a person aged 18-60 years who received the Ad26.COV2.S COVID-19 vaccine or a placebo. CDR3 nucleotides: TGTGCCAGCGGGCCGGGACAACCCTCGCTCTGGAACGAGCAGTACTTC. It specifies CASGPGQPSLWNEQYF.